One TCR beta chain is described in this entry. The CDR3 has 14 residues. Trimming left V 7 bases short and J 2 bases short, with 15 bases between. The germline V gene encodes CDR1 MNHEY and CDR2 SVGAGI. This record belongs to a study of shared clonotypes between healthy human individuals. Across the study: CD4 naive and CD4 memory each took three plates per donor, while CD8 naive took two and CD8 memory one.

Sequencing was performed with immunoSEQ multiplex PCR; in TCRdb, only in-frame clones are kept and a portion is missing. The repertoire consists of about 2.4 million clones, with approximately 93% occurring once and the leading ten covering about 0.39%. The sample comprised naive CD4+ T cells from PBMCs. Sample subset: CD45RA+ positively selected. The origin of this receptor is a young man in good health. Some clones in this sample may be carry-over from other donors' samples. The chain is built from TRBV6-5 and TRBJ2-7, with TRBD2 as a possible D gene (5 bases). CDR3: CASMRRSGTYEQYF. DNA of the CDR3: TGTGCCAGCATGAGACGCAGCGGAACCTACGAGCAGTACTTC.